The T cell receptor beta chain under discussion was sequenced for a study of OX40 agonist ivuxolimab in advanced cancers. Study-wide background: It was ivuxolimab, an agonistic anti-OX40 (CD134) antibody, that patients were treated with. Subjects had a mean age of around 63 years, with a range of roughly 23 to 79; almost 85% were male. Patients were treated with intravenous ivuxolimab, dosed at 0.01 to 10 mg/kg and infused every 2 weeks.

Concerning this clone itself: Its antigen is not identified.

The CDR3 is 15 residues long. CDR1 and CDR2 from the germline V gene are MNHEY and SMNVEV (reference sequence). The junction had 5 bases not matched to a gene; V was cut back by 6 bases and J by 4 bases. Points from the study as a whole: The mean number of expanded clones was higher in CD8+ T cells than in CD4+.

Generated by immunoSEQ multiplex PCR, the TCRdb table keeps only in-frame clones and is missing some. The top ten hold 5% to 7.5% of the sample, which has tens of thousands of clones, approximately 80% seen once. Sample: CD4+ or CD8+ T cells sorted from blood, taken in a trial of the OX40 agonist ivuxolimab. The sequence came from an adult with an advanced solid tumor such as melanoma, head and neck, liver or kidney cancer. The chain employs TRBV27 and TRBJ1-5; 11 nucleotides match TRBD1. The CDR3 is CASSNRDRGNQPQHF. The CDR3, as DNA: TGTGCCAGCAGCAACCGGGACAGGGGGAATCAGCCCCAGCATTTT.